Each of the 21 T cell receptor beta chains below was sequenced from the same sample in a study of OX40 agonist ivuxolimab in advanced cancers. Repertoires were generated with immunoSEQ multiplex PCR, while TCRdb's copy carries only in-frame clones and drops some. The sample yields about 86,000 clones, 87% seen once. The source material was CD4+ or CD8+ T cells sorted from blood, sampled in a trial of the OX40 agonist ivuxolimab. The receptors were gathered from an adult with an advanced solid tumor such as melanoma, head and neck, liver or kidney cancer.

The J gene is TRBJ1-5, the V gene TRBV28; possibly TRBD1 for D (5 bases). The V gene lost 8 bases and the J gene lost 6 bases, with 23 bases spanning the gap. The CDR3 is 16 amino acids. CDR1 MDHEN and CDR2 SYDVKM come from the germline V gene. For the CDR3, the DNA is TGTGCCAGCCGATCTCGAGGGGCAGGGATCGGTCAGCCCCAGCATTTT. It translates to CASRSRGAGIGQPQHF.

V gene TRBV7-2 combines with J gene TRBJ2-6; D is unresolved. The V end was cut by 5 bases, the J end by 2 bases, with 10 bases between. The germline V gene has CDR1 SGHTA and CDR2 FQGNSA. The CDR3 has 15 residues. In DNA form, the CDR3 reads TGTGCCAGCAGCCCCCGAAGGGCTGGGGCCAACGTCCTGACTTTC. It encodes CASSPRRAGANVLTF.

This sequence joins TRBV5-4 and TRBJ2-7, with D tentatively TRBD1 or TRBD2 (6 bases each). Germline values: CDR1 SGHNT, CDR2 YYREEE (reference sequence). The CDR3 runs to 18 residues. V lost 3 bases to trimming and J lost 1 base, with 23 bases between them. The CDR3 region is CASSSLGGFSTPSYEQYF. The CDR3 DNA reads TGTGCCAGCAGCTCCCTAGGGGGGTTCTCCACCCCTTCCTACGAGCAGTACTTC.

This chain links TRBV28 with TRBJ2-5, with 8 bases lining up with TRBD1. Unmatched junction bases numbered 3, after V lost 3 bases and J lost 0 bases. The CDR3 sequence is 15 residues long. The germline V gene has CDR1 MDHEN and CDR2 SYDVKM. The chain's CDR3 is CASSFWTGNQETQYF. CDR3 coding DNA: TGTGCCAGCAGTTTCTGGACAGGGAACCAAGAGACCCAGTACTTC. The full variable domain, completed using reference TRBV28 and TRBJ2-5, is DVKVTQSSRYLVKRTGEKVFLECVQDMDHENMFWYRQDPGLGLRLIYFSYDVKMKEKGDIPEGYSVSREKKERFSLILESASTNQTSMYLCASSFWTGNQETQYFGPGTRLLVL.

V and J are TRBV6-1 and TRBJ2-2, with D possibly matching TRBD1 (6 bases). V was cut by 3 bases and J by 0 bases, with 8 bases left in between. CDR3 length: 15 residues. In germline, CDR1 is MNHNS, CDR2 SASEGT. In DNA form, the CDR3 reads TGTGCCAGCAGTGATCAGGGGTCGAACACCGGGGAGCTGTTTTTT. Its translation is CASSDQGSNTGELFF.

This clone was counted once. A read error may explain this, as a much larger clone is one base away. The CDR3 region is CASGQDVRTGELFF. CDR3 nucleotide sequence: TGTGCCAGCGGCCAAGATGTGCGGACCGGGGAGCTGTTTTTT. J is TRBJ2-2 and V is TRBV11-2; D remains ambiguous. CDR3 length equals 14 residues. The germline V and J ends were trimmed by 8 bases and 5 bases, with 15 bases remaining between them. The germline CDR1 and CDR2 sequences are SGHAT and FQNNGV. Supplemented by reference TRBV11-2 and TRBJ2-2, the full variable domain reads EAGVAQSPRYKIIEKRQSVAFWCNPISGHATLYWYQQILGQGPKLLIQFQNNGVVDDSQLPKDRFSAERLKGVDSTLKIQPAKLEDSAVYLCASGQDVRTGELFFGEGSRLTVL.

J is TRBJ1-2 and V is TRBV4-1; D is unresolved. The CDR3 consists of 15 residues. V lost 0 bases, J lost 2 bases, and 10 bases lay in between. CDR1 and CDR2 from the germline V gene are MGHRA and YSYEKL. CDR3 nucleotides: TGCGCCAGCAGCCAAGACAGCCTCGCCAACTATGGCTACACCTTC. This encodes CASSQDSLANYGYTF.

CDR3 DNA: TGTGCCAGCAACCCAAGGGGACCGAATGAAAAACTGTTTTTT. Its protein is CASNPRGPNEKLFF. This chain connects TRBV6-1 to TRBJ1-4, with a tentative D call TRBD1 (5 bases). Germline CDR1 MNHNS, CDR2 SASEGT. V was clipped by 7 bases and J by 5 bases, with 14 bases between them. The CDR3 runs 14 residues.

The V and J genes are TRBV19 and TRBJ2-2; possibly TRBD1 or TRBD2 for D (5 bases each). V was shortened by 3 bases and J by 5 bases, with 16 bases between the two germline ends. The CDR3 has 16 amino acids. Germline-derived CDR1 and CDR2 are LNHDA and SQIVND (reference sequence). In DNA, the CDR3 is TGTGCCAGTAGTATCTCTTGGGGACCCCAGACCGGGGAGCTGTTTTTT. Its translation is CASSISWGPQTGELFF.

The genes are TRBV29-1 and TRBJ2-6, with 7 bases fitting TRBD1. J lost 3 bases, V lost 7 bases, and 12 bases had no gene match. This CDR3 has 16 amino acids. CDR1 is SQVTM, CDR2 ANQGSEA, per germline. The CDR3 DNA follows: TGCAGCGCCGCTTCGACAGGGTTTTTTGGGGCCAACGTCCTGACTTTC. Protein: CSAASTGFFGANVLTF.

The V gene is TRBV6-1, the J gene TRBJ1-3; D is uncertain. The CDR3 loop spans 12 amino acids. Trimming shortened V by 6 bases and J by 3 bases, and 6 bases separated the two germline ends. The germline CDR1 and CDR2 sequences are MNHNS and SASEGT. The CDR3 sequence: CASRGFGNTIYF. The CDR3 nucleotides read TGTGCCAGCAGGGGATTTGGAAACACCATATATTTT.

V is TRBV5-1 and J is TRBJ1-3; 7 bases line up with TRBD1. V trimming: 4 bases; J trimming: 1 base; junction bases outside the gene matches: 5. CDR1 and CDR2 from the germline V gene are SGHRS and YFSETQ. The CDR3 sequence is 15 residues long. Written as DNA, the CDR3 is TGCGCCAGCAGCGTCGCCAGGGGGTCTGGAAACACCATATATTTT. Residues: CASSVARGSGNTIYF.

The genes are TRBV6-6 and TRBJ1-2, with D possibly matching TRBD1 (6 bases). V lost 6 bases and J 4 bases, leaving 12 bases between the germline ends. CDR1 and CDR2 (germline): MNHNY, SVGAGI (reference sequence). There are 13 residues in the CDR3. The CDR3 DNA reads TGTGCCAGCAGCCACAGGGCTGCCTATGGCTACACCTTC. This sequence encodes CASSHRAAYGYTF.

The V gene is TRBV5-4, the J gene TRBJ2-2, with D perhaps matching TRBD2 (6 bases). CDR1 and CDR2 from the germline V gene are SGHNT and YYREEE (reference sequence). The V end lost 4 bases, the J end lost 0 bases, and 16 bases lay between the germline ends. The CDR3 spans 17 residues. DNA of the CDR3: TGTGCCAGCAGCCCAGAGCTTGCTAGCGCGAACACCGGGGAGCTGTTTTTT. As protein: CASSPELASANTGELFF.

The chain links TRBV6-6 to TRBJ1-5; 9 bases are shared with TRBD1. The CDR3 length is 15 residues. V lost 4 bases, J lost 1 base, and 2 bases stayed unmatched. Germline values: CDR1 MNHNY, CDR2 SVGAGI (reference sequence). The CDR3 DNA reads TGTGCCAGCAGTTTAGGACAGGGGAGCAATCAGCCCCAGCATTTT. Translated, it gives CASSLGQGSNQPQHF.

The gene calls are TRBV14 and TRBJ2-5, with D maybe TRBD1 (6 bases). The CDR3 extends over 14 amino acids. V dropped 2 bases and J dropped 6 bases, with 13 bases sitting between them. The germline CDR1 and CDR2 sequences are SGHDN and FVKESK. CDR3 loop: CASSQYATGQTQYF. CDR3 in DNA: TGTGCCAGCAGCCAATATGCCACAGGGCAGACCCAGTACTTC. Together with reference TRBV14 and TRBJ2-5, the CDR3 gives the full variable domain: EAGVTQFPSHSVIEKGQTVTLRCDPISGHDNLYWYRRVMGKEIKFLLHFVKESKQDESGMPNNRFLAERTGGTYSTLKVQPAELEDSGVYFCASSQYATGQTQYFGPGTRLLVL.

The rearrangement uses TRBV28 and TRBJ2-3, with a tentative D call TRBD2 (5 bases). The germline V and J ends were trimmed by 5 bases and 3 bases, with 12 bases remaining between them. CDR1 and CDR2 from the germline V gene are MDHEN and SYDVKM. The CDR3 totals 14 residues. The CDR3 coding sequence is TGTGCCAGCAGTCGAGGGTTGAGGACAGATACGCAGTATTTT. It codes for CASSRGLRTDTQYF.

The CDR3, as DNA: TGCAGCGTCCTGACGGGCAGCTCTGGAAACACCATATATTTT. This codes for CSVLTGSSGNTIYF. The chain employs TRBV29-1 and TRBJ1-3, with D uncertain. CDR3 length: 14 amino acids. Germline CDR1 SQVTM, CDR2 ANQGSEA. The ends were cut back, 6 bases at V and 0 bases at J, with 12 bases in the middle.

The CDR3 sequence is CASSQVLGGLASSSYNEQFF. The CDR3 DNA reads TGCGCCAGCAGCCAAGTTCTCGGGGGACTAGCCTCGAGCTCCTACAATGAGCAGTTCTTC. V and J are TRBV4-1 and TRBJ2-1; the match to TRBD2 covers 9 bases. In germline, CDR1 is MGHRA, CDR2 YSYEKL. The CDR3 extends over 20 amino acids. Trimming took 1 base from V and 0 from J; bases not matched to a gene: 13.

The chain joins TRBV7-9 to TRBJ1-1; 7 bases are a match to TRBD1. V shed 3 bases and J 2 bases; nucleotides not matched to a gene: 9. CDR1 SEHNR and CDR2 FQNEAQ come from the germline V gene (reference sequence). This CDR3 has 16 amino acids. CDR3 in DNA: TGTGCCAGCAGCTTGGACAGGACAGCGGGAAACACTGAAGCTTTCTTT. Protein: CASSLDRTAGNTEAFF.

This rearrangement joins TRBV7-3 to TRBJ2-5, with 9 nucleotides matching TRBD2. The CDR3 is made up of 14 amino acids. Germline CDR1 and CDR2: SGHTA and FQGTGA. V was clipped by 7 bases and J by 2 bases; unmatched bases: 5. CDR3 in amino acids: CASTPGLAQETQYF. The CDR3 DNA reads as TGTGCCAGCACCCCGGGACTAGCTCAAGAGACCCAGTACTTC. The whole variable domain, filled in from reference TRBV7-3 and TRBJ2-5, reads GAGVSQTPSNKVTEKGKYVELRCDPISGHTALYWYRQSLGQGPEFLIYFQGTGAADDSGLPNDRFFAVRPEGSVSTLKIQRTERGDSAVYLCASTPGLAQETQYFGPGTRLLVL.